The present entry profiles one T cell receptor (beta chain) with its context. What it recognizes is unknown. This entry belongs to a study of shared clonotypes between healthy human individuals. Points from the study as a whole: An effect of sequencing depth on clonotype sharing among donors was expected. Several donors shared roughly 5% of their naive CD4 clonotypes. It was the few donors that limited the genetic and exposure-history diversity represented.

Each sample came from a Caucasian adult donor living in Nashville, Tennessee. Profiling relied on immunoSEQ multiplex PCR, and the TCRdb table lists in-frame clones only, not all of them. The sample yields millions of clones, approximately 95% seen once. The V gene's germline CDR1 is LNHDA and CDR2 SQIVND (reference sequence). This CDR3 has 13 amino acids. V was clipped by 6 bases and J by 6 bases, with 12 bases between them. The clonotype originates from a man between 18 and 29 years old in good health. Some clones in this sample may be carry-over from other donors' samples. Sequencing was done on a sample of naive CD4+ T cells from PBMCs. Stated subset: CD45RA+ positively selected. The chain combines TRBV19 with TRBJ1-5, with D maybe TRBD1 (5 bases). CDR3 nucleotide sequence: TGTGCCAGTAGGGGGGGATTAGGTCAGCCCCAGCATTTT. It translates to CASRGGLGQPQHF.